These T cell receptor beta chains were read from a single sample in a study of T cell changes during pregnancy in multiple sclerosis. Assay: immunoSEQ multiplex PCR; the TCRdb copy retains only in-frame clones and omits some. The sample shows 65,000 to 70,000 clones, 80% to 95% of them seen only once. The sample in question was peripheral blood, obtained in the third trimester of pregnancy. The receptors stem from a female donor in good health, enrolled as a control in a pregnancy study. Each CDR3 is given with its conserved first and last residue. D genes are given only for firm matches. Not every row has a clone size; where given, it reads once, few, many or a size class.

cdr3_nt	cdr3_aa	j_call	d_call	v_call	clone_size
TGTGCCAGCAGTGGATGGCGGGAGGGCTTCTACGAGCAGTACTTC	CASSGWREGFYEQYF	TRBJ2-7	TRBD2	TRBV6-1	NA
TGTGCCAGCAGCCCATGGGCAGGCGGGAGGGCCCACGAGCAGTACTTC	CASSPWAGGRAHEQYF	TRBJ2-7	TRBD2	TRBV14	NA
TGCGCCAGCACCTGGGACTTCCGACCACGTACGCAGTATTTT	CASTWDFRPRTQYF	TRBJ2-3	NA	TRBV5-1	NA
TGCGCCAGCAGTGGGAATTTTGCGGGGGGGCTTTATGAGCAGTTCTTC	CASSGNFAGGLYEQFF	TRBJ2-1	TRBD2	TRBV10-1	NA
TGTGCCAGTAGGGGACAGGGAGACTACGAGCAGTACTTC	CASRGQGDYEQYF	TRBJ2-7	TRBD1	TRBV19	once
TGTGCCAGCCAAACCCGGGAGGGAAACTATGGCTACACCTTC	CASQTREGNYGYTF	TRBJ1-2	NA	TRBV6-5	NA
TGTGGGGCGGCAGGGGGCGCGGGCCAAGAGACCCAGTACTTC	CGAAGGAGQETQYF	TRBJ2-5	TRBD1	TRBV28	NA
TGTGCCAGCAGCACCTCCCAGGGGGGCGGAAAGTTCTTC	CASSTSQGGGKFF	TRBJ2-1	NA	TRBV6-6	NA
TGCAGCGTAGCAAAAGAGGGACAGGTGTATCAGCCCCAGCATTTT	CSVAKEGQVYQPQHF	TRBJ1-5	TRBD1	TRBV29-1	NA
TGTGCCAGCAGTGAAGCTCGGGGGGCGGAGACCCAGTACTTC	CASSEARGAETQYF	TRBJ2-5	NA	TRBV6-1	NA
TGTGCCAGTAGCGCGACTAGCGGGAGCCAAAGGGGGCAGTTCTTC	CASSATSGSQRGQFF	TRBJ2-1	TRBD2	TRBV19	NA
TGTGCCAGCAGTGAACGACGGAGCAACACTGAAGCTTTCTTT	CASSERRSNTEAFF	TRBJ1-1	NA	TRBV6-1	NA